These 7 T cell receptor beta chains came from one sample sequenced in a study of T cell responses to AZD1222 COVID-19 vaccine. Sequencing used immunoSEQ multiplex PCR; TCRdb keeps in-frame clones, though not all of them. The table includes 110,000 to 150,000 clones, roughly 91% detected once. Sequencing was performed on peripheral blood, taken on day 0 of AZD1222 vaccination. Receptors were obtained from an adult in good health.

This clone was found a few times. The rearrangement joins TRBV2 to TRBJ1-3; no clear D. The CDR3 length is 13 residues. Per germline, CDR1 SNHLY and CDR2 FYNNEI. Trimming left V 4 bases short and J 4 bases short, with 8 bases between. The CDR3 region is CASSVGGGNTIYF. The CDR3 DNA follows: TGTGCCAGCAGTGTTGGCGGGGGAAACACCATATATTTT.

The J gene is TRBJ1-6, the V gene TRBV6-5; D is unclear. CDR1 is MNHEY, CDR2 SVGAGI, per germline. Deletions cut 6 bases from V and 6 bases from J, with 15 bases between. CDR3 length: 15 amino acids. The CDR3 spells CASRDARRFNSPLHF. CDR3 sequence (DNA): TGTGCCAGCAGAGACGCCAGACGGTTTAATTCACCCCTCCACTTT.

This clone occurred once. CDR3 coding DNA: TGTGCCAGCAGCTTCACTAGCGGGCCAGCCTACGAGCAGTACTTC. Amino acid sequence: CASSFTSGPAYEQYF. V and J are TRBV7-9 and TRBJ2-7, with 9 bases matching TRBD2. The V segment lost 3 bases and the J segment 2 bases; nucleotides outside the gene matches: 5. This CDR3 has 15 residues. CDR1 SEHNR and CDR2 FQNEAQ come from the germline V gene (reference sequence).

V gene TRBV12-3 or TRBV12-4 combines with J gene TRBJ1-6; D gene uncertain. V gave up 5 bases and J gave up 7 bases, with 3 bases separating them. The CDR3 is made up of 11 amino acids. This chain's CDR3 is CASSRNSPLHF. DNA for the CDR3: TGTGCCAGCAGTAGGAATTCACCCCTCCACTTT.

A word on this clone: A read error may produce the germline difference seen at one junction end. The V and J genes are TRBV27 and TRBJ2-1; 9 positions match TRBD1. CDR1 and CDR2 from the germline V gene are MNHEY and SMNVEV (reference sequence). The CDR3 sequence is 15 residues long. CDR3 residues: CASSSPGTGYSEQFF. In DNA, the CDR3 is TGTGCCAGCAGTTCCCCGGGGACAGGGTACAGTGAGCAGTTCTTC.

The table lists this clone with a count of one. The chain joins TRBV6-2 or TRBV6-3 to TRBJ2-5; D unclear. V lost 6 bases, J lost 0 bases, and 5 bases lay in between. The CDR3 runs to 12 residues. Germline V gene data show CDR1 as MNHEY and CDR2 as SVGEGT. The CDR3 coding sequence is TGTGCCAGCAGCCCAAACCAAGAGACCCAGTACTTC. Translated, it gives CASSPNQETQYF.

The chain is built from TRBV18 and TRBJ1-2, with a tentative D call TRBD1 (6 bases). V shed 1 base and J shed 2 bases, with 14 bases lying between them. This CDR3 comprises 16 residues. The germline V gene encodes CDR1 KGHSH and CDR2 LQKENI. CDR3 nucleotide sequence: TGTGCCAGCTCACCACGAAACAACAGGGCCAACTATGGCTACACCTTC. Residues: CASSPRNNRANYGYTF.